The following is a T cell receptor beta chain sequence with its context. The sample comes from a study of cytomegalovirus exposure and HLA in healthy donors. Trimming took off 1 base at V and 0 bases at J, with 19 bases between the two ends. From germline, CDR1 is SGHNT and CDR2 YYREEE (reference sequence). The CDR3 sequence is 19 residues long. Primers for the PCR totalled 60 Vbeta and 13 Jbeta. Repertoires were generated with immunoSEQ multiplex PCR, while TCRdb's copy carries only in-frame clones and drops some. In the table there are roughly 180,000 clones, 79% of which are singletons. The chain carries TRBV5-4 and TRBJ1-4; no clear D. The TCR was taken from a girl aged 10 to 17 in good health and CMV-seropositive. Sequencing was carried out using PBMCs. The CDR3 is CASSLFSSSRAATNEKLFF. DNA for the CDR3: TGTGCCAGCAGCTTGTTTTCTTCTTCAAGAGCCGCAACTAATGAAAAACTGTTTTTT.